This T cell receptor beta chain derives from a study of regulatory T cells in long-lasting Graves disease. The study, taken as a whole, reports: Persistent disease preferred TRBV28, TRBJ1-2 and TRBJ2-5.

The table lists this clonotype with many counts. Its specificity is not known. CDR3 regions were amplified by Arm-PCR using iRepertoire HTBI primers to build TCR beta libraries. From the multiplex PCR reads, TCRdb called clonotypes with MiXCR, one entry per CDR3 protein. Seen here are more than 400,000 distinct CDR3 sequences, around 15% observed once, and the top ten hold more than 9%. The length of the CDR3 is 15 residues. The V and J ends lost 3 bases and 10 bases respectively, with 17 bases between them. Germline assignment: CDR1 SGHRS and CDR2 YFSETQ. Specified time point: newly diagnosed GD, antithyroid drugs for less than 3 months. Preparation of the TCR library used RNA extracted from PBMCs. Peripheral blood, nine milliliters of it, was drawn into EDTA tubes. This same sample was also part of a study on T cells in Graves' hyperthyroidism and ophthalmopathy. Turning to that study: First-round RT-PCR with HTBI primers amplified the TCR CDR3 region.

The source material was peripheral blood mononuclear cells (PBMCs), sampled at new diagnosis, from a patient treated with antithyroid drugs. The receptor comes from a man aged 40-49 years with Graves disease. The rearrangement links TRBV5-1 to TRBJ1-6, with a possible D match to TRBD1 (6 bases). The CDR3 spells CASSSGQPTGSPLHF. The CDR3 DNA reads as TGCGCCAGCAGCTCTGGACAGCCCACTGGGTCACCCCTCCACTTT.